This passage covers 20 T cell receptor beta chains from one sample sequenced in a study of sequential checkpoint blockade in melanoma. Only in-frame clones appear in the TCRdb table, and some are missing; sequencing was by immunoSEQ multiplex PCR. The table lists 20,000 to 25,000 clones, roughly 80% of them singletons. The treatment here: randomized to nivolumab then ipilimumab (arm A) or the reverse (arm B). The material was CD8+ T cells sorted from blood (inferred from file names), obtained from a patient given nivolumab and ipilimumab in sequence. These TCRs come from a human donor with melanoma.

The rearrangement uses TRBV25-1 and TRBJ1-2; maybe TRBD1 (6 bases). Germline CDR1 MGHDK, CDR2 SYGVNS. V gave up 4 bases and J gave up 6 bases, with 12 bases separating them. The CDR3 extends over 13 amino acids. The CDR3 nucleotides read TGTGCCAGCAGTGTTAGTCGACAGGATGGCTACACCTTC. Amino acid sequence: CASSVSRQDGYTF.

The V gene is TRBV7-2, the J gene TRBJ1-3; D remains ambiguous. The V end was cut by 1 base, the J end by 3 bases, with 10 bases between. The CDR3 totals 15 residues. Germline V gene data show CDR1 as SGHTA and CDR2 as FQGNSA. The CDR3 loop is CASSLGRRFGNTIYF. The CDR3 DNA reads as TGTGCCAGCAGCTTAGGCCGCCGGTTTGGAAACACCATATATTTT.

The chain carries TRBV29-1 and TRBJ2-7; D possibly corresponds to TRBD1 (6 bases). In germline, CDR1 is SQVTM, CDR2 ANQGSEA. Trimming removed 3 bases from V and 3 bases from J, with 18 bases in between. There are 15 residues in the CDR3. CDR3 nucleotides: TGCAGCGTTGAGATACCAAAACCAGGGGTCTACGAGCAGTACTTC. Amino acid sequence: CSVEIPKPGVYEQYF.

The V gene is TRBV10-2, the J gene TRBJ1-2; possible D gene TRBD1, 5 bases. The CDR3 runs 15 residues. The ends were cut back, 6 bases at V and 6 bases at J, with 20 bases in the middle. The germline V gene has CDR1 WSHSY and CDR2 SAAADI. CDR3 amino acids: CASSPGSGGIDGYTF. For the CDR3, the DNA is TGCGCCAGCAGCCCCGGGTCGGGGGGGATAGATGGCTACACCTTC.

The chain links TRBV5-1 to TRBJ1-3; tentatively, D is TRBD1 (6 bases). Germline V lookup: CDR1 SGHRS, CDR2 YFSETQ. There are 13 residues in the CDR3. V was shortened by 6 bases and J by 2 bases, with 9 bases between the two germline ends. The CDR3 is CASMGTPGNTIYF. The CDR3 DNA follows: TGCGCCAGCATGGGGACACCTGGAAACACCATATATTTT. Supplemented by reference TRBV5-1 and TRBJ1-3, the full variable domain reads KAGVTQTPRYLIKTRGQQVTLSCSPISGHRSVSWYQQTPGQGLQFLFEYFSETQRNKGNFPGRFSGRQFSNSRSEMNVSTLELGDSALYLCASMGTPGNTIYFGEGSWLTVV.

The chain employs TRBV4-3 and TRBJ1-1; tentative D call: TRBD1 (6 bases). Trimming left V 6 bases short and J 3 bases short, with 14 bases between. The CDR3 loop spans 14 amino acids. Germline V gene sequence: CDR1 LGHNA, CDR2 YSLEER. The CDR3 loop reads CASRKRGRYTEAFF. The CDR3 DNA sequence: TGCGCCAGCAGAAAGAGGGGGAGATACACTGAAGCTTTCTTT.

The rearrangement uses TRBV18 and TRBJ1-1, with a tentative D call TRBD1 (5 bases). The germline V gene encodes CDR1 KGHSH and CDR2 LQKENI. V was clipped by 5 bases and J by 1 base, with 11 bases between them. The CDR3 is 14 amino acids. The CDR3 spells CASSGGDSNTEAFF. The CDR3 DNA sequence: TGTGCCAGCTCAGGAGGGGACTCGAACACTGAAGCTTTCTTT.

The V call is TRBV5-6, the J call TRBJ2-1; 8 bases map to TRBD1. Per the germline V gene, CDR1 is SGHDT and CDR2 is YYEEEE. The CDR3 covers 14 residues. After removal of 3 bases from V and 6 bases from J, the junction contained 5 bases not matched to a gene. The CDR3 bases are TGTGCCAGCAGCTCACAGGGGGAGATCAATGAGCAGTTCTTC. It yields the protein CASSSQGEINEQFF.

This chain joins TRBV7-6 and TRBJ2-2; D is perhaps TRBD2 (6 bases). CDR3 length equals 13 residues. CDR1 is SGHVS, CDR2 FNYEAQ, per germline. V was trimmed by 6 bases and J by 4 bases, leaving 9 bases between them. In DNA, the CDR3 is TGTGCCAGCAGACCCGGGGGCACCGGGGAGCTGTTTTTT. Its protein product is CASRPGGTGELFF. The full variable domain, rest sourced from reference TRBV7-6 and TRBJ2-2, is GAGVSQSPRYKVTKRGQDVALRCDPISGHVSLYWYRQALGQGPEFLTYFNYEAQQDKSGLPNDRFSAERPEGSISTLTIQRTEQRDSAMYRCASRPGGTGELFFGEGSRLTVL.

In this sample, this clone turned up once. The chain uses TRBV9 and TRBJ1-2, with 10 bases aligning to TRBD1. Trimming at V came to 3 bases and at J to 6 bases, leaving 8 bases not matched to a gene. Per the germline V gene, CDR1 is SGDLS and CDR2 is YYNGEE. This CDR3 contains 15 residues. The CDR3 DNA follows: TGTGCCAGCAGCGCAAACCACGGACAGGGGGATGGCTACACCTTC. Protein sequence: CASSANHGQGDGYTF.

The V and J genes are TRBV2 and TRBJ1-4; D gene ambiguous. Germline V gene lookup returns CDR1 SNHLY and CDR2 FYNNEI. Trimming shortened V by 3 bases and J by 6 bases, and 2 bases separated the two germline ends. This CDR3 spans 11 amino acids. CDR3 sequence (DNA): TGTGCCAGCAGTGACTATGAAAAACTGTTTTTT. Its protein product is CASSDYEKLFF.

The chain joins TRBV21-1 to TRBJ2-7; TRBD1, as called in the table, went unchecked against the DNA. TRBV21-1 is a pseudogene locus. CDR3 length: 15 amino acids. This CDR3 reads CASSKDTLGVEEQYF. The CDR3 nucleotides are TGTGCCAGCAGCAAAGATACCCTAGGGGTAGAAGAGCAGTACTTC.

This clone appeared a single time. The rearrangement uses TRBV12-5 and TRBJ2-5; 11 nucleotides agree with TRBD2. Germline values: CDR1 LGHNT, CDR2 FRNRAP. The CDR3 runs 17 residues. V dropped 0 bases and J dropped 5; count of bases not matched to a gene: 8. The CDR3 reads CASGLVHGSGGAETQYF. CDR3 nucleotide sequence: TGTGCTAGTGGTTTGGTACATGGTAGCGGGGGGGCGGAGACCCAGTACTTC.

The genes are TRBV11-2 and TRBJ2-7, with TRBD1 as a possible D gene (6 bases). CDR3 length equals 15 residues. Germline V gene lookup returns CDR1 SGHAT and CDR2 FQNNGV. The V end lost 4 bases, the J end lost 3 bases, and 16 bases lay between the germline ends. In nucleotides, the CDR3 is TGTGCCAGCAGCTCACTCTTACAGGGATTCTACGAGCAGTACTTC. It encodes CASSSLLQGFYEQYF.

This chain connects TRBV10-3 to TRBJ1-1, with 8 positions matching TRBD1. Germline V CDR1 and CDR2: ENHRY, SYGVKD. J was trimmed by 5 bases and V by 7 bases; bases with no gene match: 6. The CDR3 runs 13 residues. The CDR3 DNA is TGTGCCATCACCCAGGACAGGGAGACTGAAGCTTTCTTT. It translates to CAITQDRETEAFF.

The rearrangement links TRBV6-5 to TRBJ2-1; D remains ambiguous. Trimming left V 1 base short and J 9 bases short, with 10 bases between. Germline V gives CDR1 MNHEY, CDR2 SVGAGI. This CDR3 is 13 amino acids long. For the CDR3, the DNA is TGTGCCAGCAGTTACTTGGGCCCAGGTGAGCAGTTCTTC. It specifies CASSYLGPGEQFF.

V usage is TRBV9 and J usage is TRBJ1-6; 7 nucleotides line up with TRBD1. The CDR3 covers 13 residues. Looked up from germline, CDR1 is SGDLS and CDR2 is YYNGEE. V lost 3 bases, J lost 9 bases, and 3 bases stayed unmatched. CDR3 DNA: TGTGCCAGCAGCGCAGGGGGTTTTTCACCCCTCCACTTT. It codes for CASSAGGFSPLHF.

The chain has TRBV5-6 and TRBJ2-7; no reliable D call. V lost 2 bases to trimming and J lost 2 bases, with 14 bases between them. CDR3 length: 15 amino acids. The germline V gene encodes CDR1 SGHDT and CDR2 YYEEEE. The CDR3 DNA follows: TGTGCCAGCAGCTTTATCGAGACTCGGGCCTACGAGCAGTACTTC. The encoded protein is CASSFIETRAYEQYF.

The V call is TRBV28, the J call TRBJ2-7; TRBD2 agrees at 7 bases. This CDR3 spans 13 amino acids. Unmatched junction bases numbered 7, after V lost 11 bases and J lost 0 bases. Per the germline V gene, CDR1 is MDHEN and CDR2 is SYDVKM. The CDR3: CAATSADSYEQYF. The CDR3 DNA is TGTGCCGCAACTAGCGCCGACTCCTACGAGCAGTACTTC.

The genes are TRBV27 and TRBJ1-1; 8 bases agree with TRBD1. Germline loops: CDR1 MNHEY, CDR2 SMNVEV (reference sequence). Trimming cost V 8 bases and J 5 bases; bases outside gene matches: 10. The CDR3 is 14 residues long. Written as DNA, the CDR3 is TGTGCCAGCGCCCTTCAGGGGGCTTCGACTGAAGCTTTCTTT. It translates to CASALQGASTEAFF.